The sample holds one count of the clone carrying this T cell receptor beta chain. Its antigen is undetermined. Losses at the gene ends were 2 bases for V and 2 bases for J; bases not matched to a gene: 5. The CDR3 runs to 16 residues. Germline V gene sequence: CDR1 MNHEY, CDR2 SVGEGT. The sample is drawn from a study of T cell responses to AZD1222 COVID-19 vaccine. Findings and caveats of the study: Without day 14 samples, only post-peak T cell repertoires were studied.

TCRdb's copy holds only in-frame clones and misses some; the assay was immunoSEQ multiplex PCR. Of roughly 150,000 clones in the sample, around 90% were seen once. The TCR was taken from an adult in good health. The source was peripheral blood, collected on day 0 of AZD1222 vaccination. The V and J genes are TRBV6-2 or TRBV6-3 and TRBJ1-3; 8 positions agree with TRBD1. CDR3 amino acids: CASSYDRGSAGNTIYF. CDR3 bases: TGTGCCAGCAGTTACGACAGGGGATCTGCTGGAAACACCATATATTTT.